The entry that follows covers one TCR beta chain sequence. The sample comes from a study of shared clonotypes between healthy human individuals. J gave up 7 bases and V 7 bases, and 5 bases lay outside the gene matches. This CDR3 has 12 residues. CDR1 and CDR2 (germline): WSHSY, SAAADI. Assay: immunoSEQ multiplex PCR; the TCRdb copy retains only in-frame clones and omits some. This sample yields 330,000 or so clones, of which about 73% are seen a single time; about 10% belongs to the top ten. The genes are TRBV10-2 and TRBJ1-1, with 8 nucleotides matching TRBD1. The sequence was collected from a man aged 30 to 39 in good health. The source material was memory CD4+ T cells sorted from blood. Subset noted: CD45RA-negative fraction. The CDR3 sequence is CASIGGQVEAFF. DNA of the CDR3: TGCGCCAGCATCGGGGGACAGGTTGAAGCTTTCTTT.